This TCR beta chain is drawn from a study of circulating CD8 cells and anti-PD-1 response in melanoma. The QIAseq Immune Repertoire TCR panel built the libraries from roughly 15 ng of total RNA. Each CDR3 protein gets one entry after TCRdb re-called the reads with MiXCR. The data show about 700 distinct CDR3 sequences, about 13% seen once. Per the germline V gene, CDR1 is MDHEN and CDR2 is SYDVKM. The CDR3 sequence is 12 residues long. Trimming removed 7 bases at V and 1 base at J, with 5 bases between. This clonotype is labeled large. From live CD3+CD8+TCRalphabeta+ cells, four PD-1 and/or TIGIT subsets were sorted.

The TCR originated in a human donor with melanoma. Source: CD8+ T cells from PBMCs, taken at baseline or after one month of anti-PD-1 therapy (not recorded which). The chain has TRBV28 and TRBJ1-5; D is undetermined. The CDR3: CASKRSNQPQHF. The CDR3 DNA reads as TGTGCCAGCAAGCGGAGCAATCAGCCCCAGCATTTT.